The next 25 T cell receptor beta chains were all read from a single sample in a study of blood T cell repertoires in COVID-19. Profiled with immunoSEQ multiplex PCR; TCRdb holds only in-frame clones, not every one. This sample has roughly 280,000 clones, with 84% found just once. Sequences were obtained from peripheral blood. Every receptor here comes from a man aged 55 to 70 with acute or convalescent COVID-19.

This rearrangement joins TRBV28 to TRBJ1-4; D perhaps matches TRBD1 (5 bases). Germline assignment: CDR1 MDHEN and CDR2 SYDVKM. The CDR3 is 14 residues long. V shed 3 bases and J shed 8 bases, with 13 bases lying between them. CDR3 in DNA: TGTGCCAGCAGTTTCTGGCAGGGTCGGGAAAAACTGTTTTTT. Translated, it gives CASSFWQGREKLFF.

The chain combines TRBV10-3 with TRBJ1-6; a possible D gene is TRBD1 (6 bases). CDR1 and CDR2 from the germline V gene are ENHRY and SYGVKD. The CDR3 consists of 19 residues. Trimming pared 6 bases from V and 0 bases from J, leaving 21 bases between. The CDR3, as DNA: TGTGCCATCAGGGGCCATATGACAGGCCGGAGCTCCTATAATTCACCCCTCCACTTT. This codes for CAIRGHMTGRSSYNSPLHF.

J is TRBJ2-2 and V is TRBV7-2, with 7 positions matching TRBD2. CDR3 length: 15 residues. Germline CDR1 is SGHTA and CDR2 is FQGNSA. Germline trimming cut 4 bases from V and 5 bases from J; bases unmatched to any gene: 7. The CDR3, as DNA: TGTGCCAGCAGCTCCCTGGTTAGCGGGACCGGGGAGCTGTTTTTT. Translated: CASSSLVSGTGELFF.

This rearrangement joins TRBV18 to TRBJ2-1, with 9 bases lining up with TRBD2. The CDR3 loop spans 17 amino acids. Unmatched junction bases numbered 10, after V lost 3 bases and J lost 4 bases. Germline V CDR1 and CDR2: KGHSH, LQKENI. The CDR3 spells CASSPFSGSGGYNEQFF. The DNA for the CDR3 is TGTGCCAGCTCACCCTTCTCGGGGAGCGGGGGGTACAATGAGCAGTTCTTC.

V and J are TRBV5-6 and TRBJ2-7; the match to TRBD1 covers 8 bases. The CDR3 contains 14 residues. Germline V gene lookup returns CDR1 SGHDT and CDR2 YYEEEE. Unmatched junction bases numbered 6, after V lost 4 bases and J lost 3 bases. CDR3 sequence reads: CASSTNRGFYEQYF. For the CDR3, the DNA is TGTGCCAGCAGCACCAACAGGGGGTTCTACGAGCAGTACTTC.

The sample holds one count of this clone. This chain joins TRBV5-1 and TRBJ2-5; D remains ambiguous. This CDR3 spans 14 amino acids. Trimming shortened V by 4 bases and J by 1 base, and 11 bases separated the two germline ends. Germline V CDR1 and CDR2: SGHRS, YFSETQ. The CDR3 reads CASSPHRSQETQYF. The CDR3 DNA is TGCGCCAGCAGCCCACACAGATCCCAAGAGACCCAGTACTTC.

The rearrangement links TRBV18 to TRBJ2-5, with TRBD2 as a possible D gene (5 bases). CDR1 and CDR2 from the germline V gene are KGHSH and LQKENI. V lost 2 bases and J 5 bases, leaving 6 bases between the germline ends. There are 12 residues in the CDR3. CDR3 nucleotides: TGTGCCAGCTCACCATCGGGGGAGACCCAGTACTTC. Its protein product is CASSPSGETQYF.

The DNA for the CDR3 is TGTGCCAGCAGACCCGACAGGGGGCGCGAGGAAAAACTGTTTTTT. Amino acids: CASRPDRGREEKLFF. The rearrangement joins TRBV6-5 to TRBJ1-4, with 10 bases fitting TRBD1. J gave up 8 bases and V 6 bases, and 9 bases lay outside the gene matches. This CDR3 region has 15 residues. Germline CDR1 reads MNHEY; CDR2 reads SVGAGI.

This clone has just one count. The chain employs TRBV10-3 and TRBJ1-5; 9 nucleotides align to TRBD1. The V and J ends lost 6 bases and 0 bases, in that order; junction bases with no gene match: 0. The germline V gene encodes CDR1 ENHRY and CDR2 SYGVKD. This CDR3 comprises 14 residues. CDR3 sequence reads: CAIRGQGSNQPQHF. The DNA for the CDR3 is TGTGCCATCAGGGGACAGGGTAGCAATCAGCCCCAGCATTTT.

V and J are TRBV28 and TRBJ1-5; D ambiguous. CDR1 and CDR2 from the germline V gene are MDHEN and SYDVKM. The V gene lost 6 bases and the J gene lost 3 bases, with 9 bases spanning the gap. The CDR3 has 13 residues. The CDR3 sequence: CASRRVNNQPQHF. The DNA of the CDR3 is TGTGCCAGCAGGAGGGTGAACAATCAGCCCCAGCATTTT.

The chain joins TRBV28 to TRBJ2-3; no definite D call. This CDR3 region has 12 residues. Trimming shortened V by 7 bases and J by 2 bases, and 7 bases separated the two germline ends. Per germline, CDR1 MDHEN and CDR2 SYDVKM. CDR3 residues: CASKLHTDTQYF. The CDR3, as DNA: TGTGCCAGCAAACTCCACACAGATACGCAGTATTTT. The full variable domain, rest sourced from reference TRBV28 and TRBJ2-3, is DVKVTQSSRYLVKRTGEKVFLECVQDMDHENMFWYRQDPGLGLRLIYFSYDVKMKEKGDIPEGYSVSREKKERFSLILESASTNQTSMYLCASKLHTDTQYFGPGTRLTVL.

The V call is TRBV29-1, the J call TRBJ2-7; 9 nucleotides match TRBD1. The trim removed 3 bases at V and 4 bases at J, leaving 4 bases unmatched. The germline CDR1 and CDR2 sequences are SQVTM and ANQGSEA. There are 13 residues in the CDR3. CDR3 in amino acids: CSVEDRGKYEQYF. CDR3 in DNA: TGCAGCGTTGAGGACAGGGGAAAATACGAGCAGTACTTC.

The chain uses TRBV7-8 and TRBJ2-7; D possibly corresponds to TRBD2 (6 bases). The CDR3 totals 15 residues. Germline V lookup: CDR1 SGHVS, CDR2 FQNEAQ. The V gene lost 2 bases and the J gene lost 3 bases, with 14 bases spanning the gap. The chain's CDR3 is CASSLPRGRDYEQYF. Here the CDR3 DNA reads TGTGCCAGCAGCTTACCGCGGGGCAGGGACTACGAGCAGTACTTC.

This clone was detected only a few times. The chain recombines TRBV3-1 (or the pseudogene TRBV3-2) with TRBJ2-4, with a weak D call TRBD1 (5 bases). This CDR3 region has 14 residues. V was pared by 1 base and J by 15 bases, with 19 bases between. Germline CDR1 is LGHDT and CDR2 is YNNKEL (reference sequence). The CDR3 region is CASSQVEQGGVRYF. The CDR3 region has the DNA TGTGCCAGCAGCCAAGTGGAGCAGGGTGGAGTTCGGTACTTC.

The chain uses TRBV4-1 and TRBJ2-1; 7 nucleotides align to TRBD1. J gave up 8 bases and V 8 bases, and 12 bases lay outside the gene matches. Germline CDR1 reads MGHRA; CDR2 reads YSYEKL. This CDR3 contains 14 residues. The CDR3 DNA is TGCGCCAGCGGCAGACAGGGTATAATCGATGAGCAGTTCTTC. Amino acids: CASGRQGIIDEQFF.

The chain links TRBV13 to TRBJ2-7, with 7 bases aligning to TRBD1. Per the germline V gene, CDR1 is PRHDT and CDR2 is FYEKMQ (reference sequence). Trimming took 0 bases from V and 5 from J; bases not matched to a gene: 10. The CDR3 sequence is 16 residues long. The CDR3 DNA sequence: TGTGCCAGCAGCTTAGGCCTCGGGCAGGGGGTCAACGAGCAGTACTTC. Translating gives CASSLGLGQGVNEQYF.

V gene TRBV7-9 combines with J gene TRBJ2-7, with D perhaps TRBD1 (5 bases). V was trimmed by 4 bases and J by 4 bases, leaving 14 bases between them. CDR3 length: 14 amino acids. The germline V gene encodes CDR1 SEHNR and CDR2 FQNEAQ (reference sequence). CDR3 coding DNA: TGTGCCAGCAGCTCACTTCAGGGAAAGTACGAGCAGTACTTC. Translating gives CASSSLQGKYEQYF. Based on the CDR3 plus reference TRBV7-9 and TRBJ2-7, the full variable domain is DTGVSQNPRHKITKRGQNVTFRCDPISEHNRLYWYRQTLGQGPEFLTYFQNEAQLEKSRLLSDRFSAERPKGSFSTLEIQRTEQGDSAMYLCASSSLQGKYEQYFGPGTRLTVT.

V is TRBV11-2 and J is TRBJ1-2; D uncertain. The CDR3 contains 14 residues. The V end was cut by 0 bases, the J end by 3 bases, with 8 bases between. Germline V gene data show CDR1 as SGHAT and CDR2 as FQNNGV. CDR3 nucleotide sequence: TGTGCCAGCAGCTTAGATCCAACAGACTATGGCTACACCTTC. It encodes CASSLDPTDYGYTF.

This rearrangement joins TRBV2 to TRBJ1-1; maybe TRBD1 (5 bases). In germline, CDR1 is SNHLY, CDR2 FYNNEI. This CDR3 has 15 amino acids. V was pared by 6 bases and J by 2 bases, with 16 bases between. The CDR3: CASSRQGGGNTEAFF. The CDR3 DNA sequence: TGTGCCAGCAGCCGGCAGGGCGGTGGTAACACTGAAGCTTTCTTT.

The rearrangement uses TRBV4-3 and TRBJ1-3; D remains ambiguous. The length of the CDR3 is 15 residues. V was clipped by 1 base and J by 0 bases, with 7 bases between them. CDR1 is LGHNA, CDR2 YSLEER, per germline. DNA for the CDR3: TGCGCCAGCAGCCAAGTCGGGGTCTCTGGAAACACCATATATTTT. Translation: CASSQVGVSGNTIYF.

The J gene is TRBJ2-4, the V gene TRBV14; perhaps TRBD2 as D (5 bases). V lost 0 bases and J 8 bases, leaving 14 bases between the germline ends. CDR3 size: 15 residues. Germline lookup yields CDR1 SGHDN and CDR2 FVKESK. The CDR3: CASSQDRTSAHIQYF. The CDR3 region has the DNA TGTGCCAGCAGCCAAGATCGGACTTCGGCACACATTCAGTACTTC.

The J gene is TRBJ2-7, the V gene TRBV6-6, with 9 bases lining up with TRBD1. Germline V gives CDR1 MNHNY, CDR2 SVGAGI (reference sequence). This CDR3 has 16 residues. V shed 6 bases, J shed 5 bases, and the junction held 14 bases outside the gene matches. Written as DNA, the CDR3 is TGTGCCAGCAGCCTATTCCTCGGACAGGGGCCCCACGAGCAGTACTTC. Translation: CASSLFLGQGPHEQYF.

The V and J genes are TRBV7-2 and TRBJ1-2; no definite D call. The germline gives CDR1 SGHTA, CDR2 FQGNSA. The CDR3 is 14 amino acids. The V gene lost 0 bases and the J gene lost 2 bases, with 7 bases spanning the gap. The CDR3 region is CASSLAARNYGYTF. The CDR3 nucleotides are TGTGCCAGCAGCTTAGCGGCCAGGAACTATGGCTACACCTTC.

The chain is built from TRBV3-1 (or the pseudogene TRBV3-2) and TRBJ1-6; weak D call: TRBD1 (6 bases). This CDR3 region has 16 residues. Trimming shortened V by 4 bases and J by 6 bases, and 16 bases separated the two germline ends. The germline gives CDR1 LGHDT, CDR2 YNNKEL (reference sequence). CDR3 in DNA: TGTGCCAGCAGCCGAGCGGGGGGCAGAGGTAATTCACCCCTCCACTTT. It is translated as CASSRAGGRGNSPLHF.

The rearrangement joins TRBV10-3 to TRBJ2-5; D is possibly TRBD2 (5 bases). The CDR3 has 16 residues. V lost 8 bases and J 2 bases, leaving 21 bases between the germline ends. CDR1 is ENHRY and CDR2 is SYGVKD in the germline V gene. CDR3 sequence (DNA): TGTGCCATCGGAGGCGGTGGGAACCCCCGTCAAGAGACCCAGTACTTC. It specifies CAIGGGGNPRQETQYF.